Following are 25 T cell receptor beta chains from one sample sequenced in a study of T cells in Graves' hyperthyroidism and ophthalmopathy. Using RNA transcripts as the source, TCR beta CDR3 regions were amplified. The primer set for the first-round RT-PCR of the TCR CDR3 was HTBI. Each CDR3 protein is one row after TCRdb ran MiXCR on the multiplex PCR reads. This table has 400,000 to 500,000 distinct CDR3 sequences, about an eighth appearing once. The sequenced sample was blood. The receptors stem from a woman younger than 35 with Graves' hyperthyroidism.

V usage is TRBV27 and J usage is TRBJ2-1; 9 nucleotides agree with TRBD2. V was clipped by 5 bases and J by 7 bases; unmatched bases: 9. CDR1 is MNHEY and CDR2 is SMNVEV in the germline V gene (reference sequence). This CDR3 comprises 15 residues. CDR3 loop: CASSNRGRAWNEQFF. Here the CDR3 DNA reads TGTGCCAGCAGTAATCGCGGGAGGGCCTGGAATGAGCAGTTCTTC.

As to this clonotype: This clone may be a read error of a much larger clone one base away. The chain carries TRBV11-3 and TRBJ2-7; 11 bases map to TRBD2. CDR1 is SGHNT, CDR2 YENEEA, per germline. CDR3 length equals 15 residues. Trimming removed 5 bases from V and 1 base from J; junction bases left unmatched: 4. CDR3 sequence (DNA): TGTGCCAGCAGCATGGGGACTAGCGGATCCTACGAGCAGTACGTC. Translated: CASSMGTSGSYEQYV.

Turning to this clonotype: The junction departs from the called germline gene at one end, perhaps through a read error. In DNA form, the CDR3 reads TGCGCCAGCAGCCCCGGGGGGTCCGCGGAGACCTACAATGAGCAGTTCTTC. Its protein product is CASSPGGSAETYNEQFF. V and J are TRBV7-9 and TRBJ2-1, with 7 bases lining up with TRBD2. Germline CDR1 SEHNR, CDR2 FQNEAQ (reference sequence). This CDR3 has 17 amino acids.

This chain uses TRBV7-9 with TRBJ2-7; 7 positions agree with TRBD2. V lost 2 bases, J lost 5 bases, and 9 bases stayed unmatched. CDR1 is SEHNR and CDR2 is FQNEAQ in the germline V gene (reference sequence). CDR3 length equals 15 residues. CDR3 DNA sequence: TGTGCCAGCAGCTTAATAGGGGAGGGTAGACACGAGCAGTACTTC. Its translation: CASSLIGEGRHEQYF.

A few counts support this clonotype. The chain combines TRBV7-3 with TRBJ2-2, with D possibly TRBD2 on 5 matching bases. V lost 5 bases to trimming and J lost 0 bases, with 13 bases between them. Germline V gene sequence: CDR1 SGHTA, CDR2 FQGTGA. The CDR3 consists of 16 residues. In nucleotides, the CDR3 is TGTGCCAGCAGCGTCGGGGTACCCGCGAACACCGGGGAGCTGTTTTTT. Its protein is CASSVGVPANTGELFF.

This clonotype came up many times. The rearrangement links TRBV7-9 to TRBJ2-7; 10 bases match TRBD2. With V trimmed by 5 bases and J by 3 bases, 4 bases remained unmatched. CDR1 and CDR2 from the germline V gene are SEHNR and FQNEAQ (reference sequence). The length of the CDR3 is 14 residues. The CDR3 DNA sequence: TGTGCCAGCAGCCTTGGACTAGCGGTCTACGAGCAGTACTTC. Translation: CASSLGLAVYEQYF.

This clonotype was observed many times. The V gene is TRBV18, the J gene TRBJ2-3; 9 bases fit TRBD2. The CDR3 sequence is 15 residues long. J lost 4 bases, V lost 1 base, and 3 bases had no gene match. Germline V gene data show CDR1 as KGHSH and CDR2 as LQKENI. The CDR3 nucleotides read TGTGCCAGCTCACCACTAGCGGGAGCCCCAGATACGCAGTATTTT. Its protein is CASSPLAGAPDTQYF.

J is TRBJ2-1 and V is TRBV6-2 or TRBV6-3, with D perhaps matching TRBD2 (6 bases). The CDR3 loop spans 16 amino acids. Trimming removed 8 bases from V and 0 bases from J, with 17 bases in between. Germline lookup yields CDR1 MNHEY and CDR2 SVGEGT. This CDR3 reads CASGASRESSYNEQFF. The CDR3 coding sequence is TGTGCCAGCGGGGCCTCTCGGGAGAGCTCCTACAATGAGCAGTTCTTC.

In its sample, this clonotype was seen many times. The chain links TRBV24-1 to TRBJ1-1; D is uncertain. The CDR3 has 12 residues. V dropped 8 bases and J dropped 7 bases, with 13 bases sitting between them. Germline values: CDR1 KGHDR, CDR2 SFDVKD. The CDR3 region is CATIYSLGEAFF. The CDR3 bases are TGTGCCACCATCTACAGTCTAGGTGAAGCTTTCTTT.

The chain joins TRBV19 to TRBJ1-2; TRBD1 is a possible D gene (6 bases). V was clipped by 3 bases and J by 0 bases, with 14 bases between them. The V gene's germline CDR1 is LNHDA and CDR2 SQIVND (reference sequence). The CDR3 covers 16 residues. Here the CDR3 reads CASSIRDIRTNYGYTF. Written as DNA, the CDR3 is TGTGCCAGTAGTATTCGGGACATACGAACTAACTATGGCTACACCTTC.

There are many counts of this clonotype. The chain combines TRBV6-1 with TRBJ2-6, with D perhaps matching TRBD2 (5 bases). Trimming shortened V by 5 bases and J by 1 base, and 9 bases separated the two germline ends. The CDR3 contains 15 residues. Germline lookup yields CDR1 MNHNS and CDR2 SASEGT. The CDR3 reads CASSSDLSGANVLTF. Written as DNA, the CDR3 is TGTGCCAGCAGTTCGGACTTATCTGGGGCCAACGTCCTGACTTTC.

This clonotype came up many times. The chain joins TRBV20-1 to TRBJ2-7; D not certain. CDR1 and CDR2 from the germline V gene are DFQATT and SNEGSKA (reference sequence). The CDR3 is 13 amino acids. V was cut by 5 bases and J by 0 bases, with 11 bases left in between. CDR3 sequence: CSAPPPNSYEQYF. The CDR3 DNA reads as TGCAGTGCTCCCCCGCCAAACTCCTACGAGCAGTACTTC.

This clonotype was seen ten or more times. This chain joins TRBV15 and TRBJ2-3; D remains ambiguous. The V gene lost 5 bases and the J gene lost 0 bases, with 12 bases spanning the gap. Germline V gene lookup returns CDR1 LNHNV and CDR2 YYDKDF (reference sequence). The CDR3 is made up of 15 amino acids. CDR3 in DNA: TGTGCCACCAGCTCACGACTGGCTAGCACAGATACGCAGTATTTT. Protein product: CATSSRLASTDTQYF. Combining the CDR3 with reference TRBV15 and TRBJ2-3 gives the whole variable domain DAMVIQNPRYQVTQFGKPVTLSCSQTLNHNVMYWYQQKSSQAPKLLFHYYDKDFNNEADTPDNFQSRRPNTSFCFLDIRSPGLGDTAMYLCATSSRLASTDTQYFGPGTRLTVL.

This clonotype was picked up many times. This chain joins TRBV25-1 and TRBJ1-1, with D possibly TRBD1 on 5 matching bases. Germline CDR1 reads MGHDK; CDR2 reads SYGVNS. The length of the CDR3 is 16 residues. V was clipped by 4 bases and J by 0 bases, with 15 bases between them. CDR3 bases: TGTGCCAGCAGTGGTGTTTGGGGGAGCATGAACACTGAAGCTTTCTTT. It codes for CASSGVWGSMNTEAFF.

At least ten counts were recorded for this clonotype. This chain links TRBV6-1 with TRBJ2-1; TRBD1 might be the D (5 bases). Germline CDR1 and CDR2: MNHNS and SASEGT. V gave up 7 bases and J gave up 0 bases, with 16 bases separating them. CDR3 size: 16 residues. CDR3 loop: CASTPETDSSYNEQFF. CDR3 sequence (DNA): TGTGCCAGCACCCCCGAGACAGATAGCTCCTACAATGAGCAGTTCTTC.

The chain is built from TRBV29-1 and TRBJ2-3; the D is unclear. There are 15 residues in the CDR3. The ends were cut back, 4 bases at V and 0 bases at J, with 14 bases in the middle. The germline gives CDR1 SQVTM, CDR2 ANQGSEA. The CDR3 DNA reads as TGCAGCGTTGTATGGTCCCGGGTTAGCACAGATACGCAGTATTTT. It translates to CSVVWSRVSTDTQYF.

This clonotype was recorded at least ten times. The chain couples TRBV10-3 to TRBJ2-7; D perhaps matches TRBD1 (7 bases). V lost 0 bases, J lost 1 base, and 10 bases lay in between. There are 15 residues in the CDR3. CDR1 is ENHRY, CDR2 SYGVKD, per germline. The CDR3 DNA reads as TGTGCCATCAGTGAGTCTGCAGGGGGGTCCTACGAGCAGTACTTC. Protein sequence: CAISESAGGSYEQYF.

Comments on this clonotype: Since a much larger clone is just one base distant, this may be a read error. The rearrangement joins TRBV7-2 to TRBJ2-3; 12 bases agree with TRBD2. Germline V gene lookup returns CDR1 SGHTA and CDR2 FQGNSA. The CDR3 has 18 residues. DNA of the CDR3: TGTGTCAGCAGCTTAGAGGCTAGCGGGAGGGGGAGCACAGATACGCAGTATTTT. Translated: CVSSLEASGRGSTDTQYF.

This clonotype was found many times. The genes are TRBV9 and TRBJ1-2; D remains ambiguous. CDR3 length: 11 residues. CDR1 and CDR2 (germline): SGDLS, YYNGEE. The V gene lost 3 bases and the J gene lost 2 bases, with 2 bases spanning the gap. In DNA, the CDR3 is TGTGCCAGCAGCGAGAACTATGGCTACACCTTC. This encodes CASSENYGYTF. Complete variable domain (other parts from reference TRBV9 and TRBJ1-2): DSGVTQTPKHLITATGQRVTLRCSPRSGDLSVYWYQQSLDQGLQFLIQYYNGEERAKGNILERFSAQQFPDLHSELNLSSLELGDSALYFCASSENYGYTFGSGTRLTVV.

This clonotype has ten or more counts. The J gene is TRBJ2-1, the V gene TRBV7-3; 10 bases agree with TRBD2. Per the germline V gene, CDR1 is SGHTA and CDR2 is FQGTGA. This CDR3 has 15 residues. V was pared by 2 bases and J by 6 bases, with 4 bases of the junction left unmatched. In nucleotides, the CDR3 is TGTGCCAGCAGCTTAGCGACTAGCGGGCCCAATGAGCAGTTCTTC. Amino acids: CASSLATSGPNEQFF. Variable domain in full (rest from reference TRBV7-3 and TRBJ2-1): GAGVSQTPSNKVTEKGKYVELRCDPISGHTALYWYRQSLGQGPEFLIYFQGTGAADDSGLPNDRFFAVRPEGSVSTLKIQRTERGDSAVYLCASSLATSGPNEQFFGPGTRLTVL.

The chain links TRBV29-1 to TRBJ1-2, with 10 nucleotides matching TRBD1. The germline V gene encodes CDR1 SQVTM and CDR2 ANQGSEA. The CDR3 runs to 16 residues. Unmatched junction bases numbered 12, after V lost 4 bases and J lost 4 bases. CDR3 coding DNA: TGCAGCGTTGTGCAACGGTCGGGACAGGGGTCCTATGGCTACACCTTC. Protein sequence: CSVVQRSGQGSYGYTF.

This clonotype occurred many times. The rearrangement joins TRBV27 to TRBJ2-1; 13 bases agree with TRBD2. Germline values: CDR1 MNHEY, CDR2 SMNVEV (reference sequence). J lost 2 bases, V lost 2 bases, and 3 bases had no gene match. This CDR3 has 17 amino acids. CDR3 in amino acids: CASSLRGTSGAYNEQFF. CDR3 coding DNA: TGTGCCAGCAGTTTACGTGGGACTAGCGGGGCCTACAATGAGCAGTTCTTC.

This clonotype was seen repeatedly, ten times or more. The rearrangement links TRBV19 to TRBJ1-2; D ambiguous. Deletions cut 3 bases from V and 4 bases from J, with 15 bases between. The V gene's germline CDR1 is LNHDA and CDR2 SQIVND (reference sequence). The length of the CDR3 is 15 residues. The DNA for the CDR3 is TGTGCCAGTAGTATCCAGACATCTAGTGGCTATGGCTACACCTTC. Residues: CASSIQTSSGYGYTF.

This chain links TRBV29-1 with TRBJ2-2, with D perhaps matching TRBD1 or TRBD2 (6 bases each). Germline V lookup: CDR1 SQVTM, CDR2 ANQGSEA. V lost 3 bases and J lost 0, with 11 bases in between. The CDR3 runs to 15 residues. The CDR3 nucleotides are TGCAGCGTTGATACGGGGGCAGCGAACACCGGGGAGCTGTTTTTT. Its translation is CSVDTGAANTGELFF.

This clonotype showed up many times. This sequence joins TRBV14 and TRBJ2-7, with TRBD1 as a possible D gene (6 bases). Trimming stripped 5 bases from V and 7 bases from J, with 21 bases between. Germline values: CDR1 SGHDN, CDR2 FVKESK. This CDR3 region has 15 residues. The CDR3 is CASSKRRRTVEEQYF. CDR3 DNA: TGTGCCAGCAGCAAACGGAGGCGGACAGTGGAGGAGCAGTACTTC.